This TCR beta chain was captured in a study of neoadjuvant anti-PD-1 for oral cavity cancer. CDR3 length: 17 amino acids. J was trimmed by 7 bases and V by 4 bases; bases with no gene match: 13. Germline values: CDR1 SGHRS, CDR2 YFSETQ. A remark on this clone: Antigen: not known.

As to time point: after neoadjuvant nivolumab, at surgical resection. Study-level points and caveats: Post-nivolumab, blood T cell clonality was significantly elevated in non-responders.

Measured with immunoSEQ multiplex PCR; TCRdb has only the in-frame clones, and not every one. The sample records about 14,000 clones, less than 80% being singletons. This clonotype was sampled from a person aged 40 to 85 with oral cavity squamous cell carcinoma. The sample in question was PBMCs, obtained after nivolumab (anti-PD-1) treatment. The chain links TRBV5-1 to TRBJ2-5; 13 nucleotides match TRBD2. This CDR3 reads CASSPPGGLAGEGTQYF. The CDR3 nucleotides are TGCGCCAGCAGCCCCCCGGGAGGACTAGCGGGAGAGGGGACCCAGTACTTC.